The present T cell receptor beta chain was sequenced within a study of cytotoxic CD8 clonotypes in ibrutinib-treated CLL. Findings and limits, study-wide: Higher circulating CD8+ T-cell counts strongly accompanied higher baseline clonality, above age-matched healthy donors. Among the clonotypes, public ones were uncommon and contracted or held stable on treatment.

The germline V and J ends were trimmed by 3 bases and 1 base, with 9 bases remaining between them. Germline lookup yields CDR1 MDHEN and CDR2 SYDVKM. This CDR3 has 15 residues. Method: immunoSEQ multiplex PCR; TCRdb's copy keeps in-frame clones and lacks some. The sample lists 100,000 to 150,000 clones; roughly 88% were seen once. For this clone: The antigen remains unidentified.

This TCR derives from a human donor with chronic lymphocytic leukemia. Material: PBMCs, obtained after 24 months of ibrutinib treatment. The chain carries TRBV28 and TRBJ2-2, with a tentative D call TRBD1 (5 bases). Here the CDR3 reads CASSFTQGNTGELFF. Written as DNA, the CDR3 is TGTGCCAGCAGTTTCACCCAGGGGAACACCGGGGAGCTGTTTTTT.